Listed here are 25 T cell receptor beta chains from one sample, sequenced in a study of cytomegalovirus exposure and HLA in healthy donors. Researchers ran the PCR with 60 Vbeta and 13 Jbeta primers. Libraries were prepared by immunoSEQ multiplex PCR; TCRdb keeps only in-frame clonotypes and omits some of them. The sample includes roughly 200,000 clones, around 75% seen only once; the top ten take around 3%. The specimen sequenced was PBMCs. The receptors were gathered from a male donor in good health and CMV-seronegative.

There are a few counts of this clone. The rearrangement uses TRBV6-1 and TRBJ1-6; D might be TRBD1 (5 bases). Germline CDR1 and CDR2: MNHNS and SASEGT. The V end was cut by 4 bases, the J end by 5 bases, with 12 bases between. This CDR3 contains 15 residues. The CDR3 DNA reads as TGTGCCAGCAGTGGGCGCAGGGAAAATAATTCACCCCTCCACTTT. Encoded protein: CASSGRRENNSPLHF.

This rearrangement joins TRBV2 to TRBJ1-6; a possible D gene is TRBD1 (6 bases). The CDR3 has 15 amino acids. Trimming removed 0 bases from V and 6 bases from J, with 9 bases in between. The germline CDR1 and CDR2 sequences are SNHLY and FYNNEI. For the CDR3, the DNA is TGTGCCAGCAGTGAAGCGCGACAGGTTAATTCACCCCTCCACTTT. This encodes CASSEARQVNSPLHF.

This chain joins TRBV6-1 and TRBJ1-1, with a weak D call TRBD1 (6 bases). Per germline, CDR1 MNHNS and CDR2 SASEGT. The germline V and J ends were trimmed by 1 base and 3 bases, with 18 bases remaining between them. The CDR3 runs 17 residues. DNA of the CDR3: TGTGCCAGCAGTGAAGTGGGCAGGGGAACTCTTCACACTGAAGCTTTCTTT. Protein: CASSEVGRGTLHTEAFF.

The genes are TRBV10-2 and TRBJ1-4, with D possibly TRBD1 on 5 matching bases. Germline CDR1 WSHSY, CDR2 SAAADI. Trimming removed 3 bases at V and 0 bases at J, with 8 bases between. The length of the CDR3 is 15 residues. CDR3 DNA sequence: TGCGCCAGCAGTGACCTGACAGCAACTAATGAAAAACTGTTTTTT. Residues: CASSDLTATNEKLFF.

This clone has just a few counts. CDR3 DNA sequence: TGCGCCAGCAGCTTGGCCGGGTCGGGAGGGGAGACCCAGTACTTC. Amino acid sequence: CASSLAGSGGETQYF. The gene calls are TRBV5-1 and TRBJ2-5; TRBD2 matches 8 bases. Germline V lookup: CDR1 SGHRS, CDR2 YFSETQ. V dropped 0 bases and J dropped 5; count of bases not matched to a gene: 6. The CDR3 totals 15 residues.

This rearrangement joins TRBV9 to TRBJ1-1; weak D call: TRBD1 (6 bases). This CDR3 has 13 amino acids. The germline gives CDR1 SGDLS, CDR2 YYNGEE. The V end was cut by 3 bases, the J end by 5 bases, with 11 bases between. CDR3 nucleotides: TGTGCCAGCAGCGCGGGAGGGGGGACTGAAGCTTTCTTT. Its protein product is CASSAGGGTEAFF.

This clone was recorded only once. This chain links TRBV28 with TRBJ2-7; TRBD2 is a possible D gene (6 bases). V was trimmed by 8 bases and J by 0 bases, leaving 17 bases between them. Germline CDR1 is MDHEN and CDR2 is SYDVKM. This CDR3 has 15 residues. In nucleotides, the CDR3 is TGTGCCAGCTTGGGGAGAGGAGCGGGCTCCTACGAGCAGTACTTC. Its protein is CASLGRGAGSYEQYF.

The sample holds a few counts of this clone. The DNA of the CDR3 is TGTGCCACCAGCAAGGGGAGGGGGGCCTACGAGCAGTACTTC. Protein sequence: CATSKGRGAYEQYF. The chain combines TRBV15 with TRBJ2-7; D possibly corresponds to TRBD2 (7 bases). This CDR3 is 14 amino acids long. The ends were cut back, 4 bases at V and 2 bases at J, with 12 bases in the middle. The germline V gene encodes CDR1 LNHNV and CDR2 YYDKDF (reference sequence).

This sequence joins TRBV7-3 and TRBJ2-2, with D maybe TRBD2 (6 bases). Trimming cost V 3 bases and J 5 bases, with 7 bases left between them. Germline V gene sequence: CDR1 SGHTA, CDR2 FQGTGA. This CDR3 has 13 amino acids. This CDR3 reads CASSLTRTGELFF. The CDR3 bases are TGTGCCAGCAGCTTGACTAGGACCGGGGAGCTGTTTTTT.

This clone turned up a few times. The chain uses TRBV30 and TRBJ1-2; D is possibly TRBD1 (5 bases). V lost 0 bases, J lost 0 bases, and 5 bases lay in between. In germline, CDR1 is GTSNPN, CDR2 SVGIG (reference sequence). The CDR3 spans 13 residues. The CDR3 DNA is TGTGCCTGGAGTGTACAGGCTAACTATGGCTACACCTTC. Protein: CAWSVQANYGYTF.

V is TRBV28 and J is TRBJ1-5; D might be TRBD1 (6 bases). The CDR3 spans 12 residues. With 7 bases removed from V and 7 bases from J, the gap between germline ends came to 11 bases. Germline loops: CDR1 MDHEN, CDR2 SYDVKM. The CDR3 sequence is CASNTQGQPQHF. CDR3 sequence (DNA): TGTGCCAGCAATACACAGGGACAGCCCCAGCATTTT.

The rearrangement links TRBV18 to TRBJ2-3, with 9 bases aligning to TRBD1. Trimming at V came to 5 bases and at J to 0 bases, leaving 3 bases not matched to a gene. The CDR3 runs to 15 residues. Germline V gene sequence: CDR1 KGHSH, CDR2 LQKENI. The CDR3 DNA reads as TGTGCCAGCTCATTTACAGGGGGCAGCACAGATACGCAGTATTTT. It specifies CASSFTGGSTDTQYF.

This clone was picked up a small number of times. This chain links TRBV6-6 with TRBJ2-1; D ambiguous. The ends were cut back, 7 bases at V and 5 bases at J, with 12 bases in the middle. The CDR3 spans 13 residues. Germline assignment: CDR1 MNHNY and CDR2 SVGAGI (reference sequence). DNA of the CDR3: TGTGCCAGCAAGTTGGAGTGGAACAATGAGCAGTTCTTC. Protein: CASKLEWNNEQFF.

The CDR3: CASSLPGDYGYTF. The CDR3 DNA sequence: TGTGCCAGCAGCTTACCAGGGGACTATGGCTACACCTTC. The chain couples TRBV7-9 to TRBJ1-2; possibly TRBD1 for D (6 bases). Germline CDR1 reads SEHNR; CDR2 reads FQNEAQ (reference sequence). This CDR3 is built from 13 residues. The V and J ends lost 2 bases and 3 bases respectively, with 7 bases between them.

This chain links TRBV4-2 with TRBJ2-1; 12 bases are shared with TRBD2. Germline CDR1 and CDR2: LGHNA and YNFKEQ. The V gene end was trimmed by 0 bases and the J gene end by 6 bases; junction bases not matched to a gene: 6. This CDR3 is built from 17 residues. CDR3 region: CASSQDLAGGPRNEQFF. The DNA for the CDR3 is TGTGCCAGCAGCCAAGATCTAGCGGGAGGGCCACGCAATGAGCAGTTCTTC.

This chain uses TRBV27 with TRBJ2-5; 10 nucleotides line up with TRBD2. Unmatched junction bases numbered 8, after V lost 5 bases and J lost 5 bases. This CDR3 contains 15 residues. The germline CDR1 and CDR2 sequences are MNHEY and SMNVEV (reference sequence). CDR3 residues: CASSLRGLATETQYF. The DNA for the CDR3 is TGTGCCAGCAGTCTTAGGGGACTAGCGACGGAGACCCAGTACTTC.

The chain has TRBV28 and TRBJ1-5; D is uncertain. Looked up from germline, CDR1 is MDHEN and CDR2 is SYDVKM. This CDR3 contains 15 residues. V shed 10 bases and J shed 0 bases, with 16 bases lying between them. The DNA for the CDR3 is TGTGCCACTCGCGTTGTGTGGGCTAGCAATCAGCCCCAGCATTTT. Its translation is CATRVVWASNQPQHF.

V and J are TRBV15 and TRBJ1-2; 7 bases match TRBD1. There are 16 residues in the CDR3. From germline, CDR1 is LNHNV and CDR2 YYDKDF (reference sequence). V lost 1 base to trimming and J lost 4 bases; unmatched junction nucleotides: 9. The DNA for the CDR3 is TGTGCCACCAGCAGAGGTCCCCGGGACAGTGTCTATGGCTACACCTTC. The encoded protein is CATSRGPRDSVYGYTF.

The rearrangement uses TRBV6-1 and TRBJ2-5; the D gene is possibly TRBD1 (5 bases). Trimming left V 0 bases short and J 1 base short, with 6 bases between. Germline V gene sequence: CDR1 MNHNS, CDR2 SASEGT. This CDR3 has 14 amino acids. CDR3 region: CASSEAGAQETQYF. Written as DNA, the CDR3 is TGTGCCAGCAGTGAAGCAGGGGCCCAAGAGACCCAGTACTTC.

The rearrangement uses TRBV4-1 and TRBJ2-3; 8 nucleotides align to TRBD2. Germline V CDR1 and CDR2: MGHRA, YSYEKL. The CDR3 consists of 18 residues. J was trimmed by 0 bases and V by 6 bases; bases with no gene match: 14. For the CDR3, the DNA is TGCGCCAGCAGTTACGGGCGGGGGGCCCGTATAAGCACAGATACGCAGTATTTT. Amino acid sequence: CASSYGRGARISTDTQYF.

The rearrangement joins TRBV9 to TRBJ1-1, with D maybe TRBD1 (5 bases). Germline V gene data show CDR1 as SGDLS and CDR2 as YYNGEE. This CDR3 contains 16 residues. The V end was cut by 0 bases, the J end by 7 bases, with 19 bases between. The CDR3: CASSVGINRGGGEAFF. As DNA, the CDR3 is TGTGCCAGCAGCGTAGGGATCAATAGGGGAGGTGGTGAAGCTTTCTTT. Filled out from reference TRBV9 and TRBJ1-1, the complete variable domain reads DSGVTQTPKHLITATGQRVTLRCSPRSGDLSVYWYQQSLDQGLQFLIQYYNGEERAKGNILERFSAQQFPDLHSELNLSSLELGDSALYFCASSVGINRGGGEAFFGQGTRLTVV.

The sample holds one count of this clone. This chain uses TRBV6-1 with TRBJ2-7; D perhaps matches TRBD1 (5 bases). The CDR3 is 14 residues long. CDR1 is MNHNS and CDR2 is SASEGT in the germline V gene. Between the trimmed V and J ends, which lost 4 bases and 6 bases, there was a span of 16 bases. In nucleotides, the CDR3 is TGTGCCAGCAGTGGAGGCCAGGGTAGGGGCGAGCAGTACTTC. Translation: CASSGGQGRGEQYF.

This clone was picked up a small number of times. The rearrangement uses TRBV9 and TRBJ2-2; 10 bases align to TRBD2. J was trimmed by 4 bases and V by 2 bases; bases with no gene match: 8. The CDR3 sequence is 17 residues long. CDR1 is SGDLS and CDR2 is YYNGEE in the germline V gene. CDR3: CASSVSGRALGTGELFF. CDR3 DNA: TGTGCCAGCAGCGTCAGCGGGAGGGCCCTCGGCACCGGGGAGCTGTTTTTT.

The V gene is TRBV28, the J gene TRBJ1-5; TRBD1 aligns across 11 bases. From germline, CDR1 is MDHEN and CDR2 SYDVKM. The CDR3 extends over 16 amino acids. V lost 5 bases, J lost 5 bases, and 8 bases stayed unmatched. Here the CDR3 DNA reads TGTGCCAGCAGTCCGTGGACAGGGGGCGAGTATCAGCCCCAGCATTTT. Residues: CASSPWTGGEYQPQHF.

This chain's CDR3 is CASSTGTSGLNEQFF. The DNA of the CDR3 is TGTGCCAGCAGTACCGGGACTAGCGGGTTGAATGAGCAGTTCTTC. The rearrangement joins TRBV6-4 to TRBJ2-1; TRBD2 aligns across 12 bases. V was pared by 5 bases and J by 7 bases, with 6 bases of the junction left unmatched. CDR1 and CDR2 (germline): MRHNA, SNTAGT. This CDR3 is 15 amino acids long.